A single TCR beta chain is shown here with its context. Clones were read by immunoSEQ multiplex PCR, and TCRdb kept only the in-frame ones, dropping some. The sample has 70,000 to 80,000 clones, approximately 88% seen once. This entry comes from a study of OX40 agonist ivuxolimab in advanced cancers. Trimming removed 1 base from V and 1 base from J, with 21 bases in between. CDR1 is SGHAT and CDR2 is FQNNGV in the germline V gene. This CDR3 region has 19 residues. Here the sequenced sample was CD4+ or CD8+ T cells sorted from blood, taken in a trial of the OX40 agonist ivuxolimab. The TCR was taken from an adult with an advanced solid tumor such as melanoma, head and neck, liver or kidney cancer. This chain joins TRBV11-2 and TRBJ2-3; a weak D match, TRBD2 (6 bases). The CDR3 is CASSLATPPTSTRTDTQYF. As DNA, the CDR3 is TGTGCCAGCAGCTTAGCGACACCCCCCACTAGCACCCGCACAGATACGCAGTATTTT.